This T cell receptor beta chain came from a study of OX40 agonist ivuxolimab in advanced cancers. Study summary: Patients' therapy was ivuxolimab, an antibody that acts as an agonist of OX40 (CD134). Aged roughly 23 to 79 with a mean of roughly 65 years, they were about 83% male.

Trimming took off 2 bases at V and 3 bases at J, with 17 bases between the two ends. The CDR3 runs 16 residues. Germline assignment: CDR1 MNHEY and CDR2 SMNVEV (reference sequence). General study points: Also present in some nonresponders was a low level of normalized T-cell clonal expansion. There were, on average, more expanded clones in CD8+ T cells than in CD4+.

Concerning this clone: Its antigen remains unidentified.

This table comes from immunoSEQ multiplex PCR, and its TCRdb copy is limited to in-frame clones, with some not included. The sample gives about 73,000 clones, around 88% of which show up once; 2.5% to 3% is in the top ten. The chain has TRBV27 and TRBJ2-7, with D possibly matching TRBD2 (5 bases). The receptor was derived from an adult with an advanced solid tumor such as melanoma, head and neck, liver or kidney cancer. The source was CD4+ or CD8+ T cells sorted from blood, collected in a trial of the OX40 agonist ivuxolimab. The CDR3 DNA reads TGTGCCAGCAGTTTACGACGGGATTCGAGGCGCTACGAGCAGTACTTC. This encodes CASSLRRDSRRYEQYF.